Listed below are T cell receptor beta chains from one sample, sequenced in a study of regulatory T cells in long-lasting Graves disease. TCRdb called the multiplex PCR reads again in MiXCR, with one record for every CDR3 protein. The sample carries about 450,000 distinct CDR3 sequences, 12% to 15% recorded once. This sample was shared with a second study, whose subject was T cells in Graves' hyperthyroidism and ophthalmopathy.

Material: peripheral blood mononuclear cells (PBMCs), obtained at new diagnosis, from a patient treated with antithyroid drugs. These receptors were collected from a woman between 50 and 59 years old with Graves disease. The conserved cysteine and the conserved F or W are not part of the CDR3 here. Fields, in order: J gene, V gene, CDR3 protein.

j_gene: TRBJ2-3
v_gene: TRBV5-4
CDR3aa: ASSFGQGQTDTQY

j_gene: TRBJ2-1
v_gene: TRBV4-1
CDR3aa: ASSQVGTGSYNEQF

j_gene: TRBJ2-6
v_gene: TRBV3-1
CDR3aa: ASSQDYRVSGANVLT

j_gene: TRBJ2-7
v_gene: TRBV20-1
CDR3aa: SASGASWGRRREGLTGWYEQY

j_gene: TRBJ1-1
v_gene: TRBV29-1
CDR3aa: SVEGQGQAF

j_gene: TRBJ1-5
v_gene: TRBV7-8
CDR3aa: ASSSGGYSNQPQH

j_gene: TRBJ2-5
v_gene: TRBV10-3
CDR3aa: AISSQQGGQETQY

j_gene: TRBJ1-2
v_gene: TRBV13
CDR3aa: ASSSGTDFNYGYT

j_gene: TRBJ2-4
v_gene: TRBV28
CDR3aa: ASTGMEGAKNIQY

j_gene: TRBJ1-5
v_gene: TRBV19
CDR3aa: ASRTRTAMNQPQH

j_gene: TRBJ2-7
v_gene: TRBV7-6
CDR3aa: ASSLAVGYEQY

j_gene: TRBJ1-6
v_gene: TRBV5-1
CDR3aa: ASSLGLTANNSPLH

j_gene: TRBJ2-7
v_gene: TRBV7-9
CDR3aa: ASSLAGQGAYEQY

j_gene: TRBJ2-4
v_gene: TRBV2
CDR3aa: ASSRSGENIQY

j_gene: TRBJ2-7
v_gene: TRBV9
CDR3aa: ASGGGTARGEQY

j_gene: TRBJ2-5
v_gene: TRBV28
CDR3aa: ASSGLMTQETQY

j_gene: TRBJ2-7
v_gene: TRBV6-5
CDR3aa: ASRYRGASSGQY

j_gene: TRBJ1-5
v_gene: TRBV6-1
CDR3aa: ASEGQGNQPQH

j_gene: TRBJ2-7
v_gene: TRBV6-1
CDR3aa: ASSEAEGERNEQY

j_gene: TRBJ1-6
v_gene: TRBV7-2
CDR3aa: ASSQTVLGSPLH

j_gene: TRBJ2-2
v_gene: TRBV20-1
CDR3aa: SARTSGTTNTGELF